The 26 T cell receptor beta chains below all came from one sample that was sequenced in a study of T cell changes during pregnancy in multiple sclerosis. Produced via immunoSEQ multiplex PCR; TCRdb's table is partial and in-frame only. The sample contains 45,000 to 60,000 clones, 80% to 95% of which appear only once. The source was CD4+ T cells from peripheral blood mononuclear cells, collected in the third trimester of pregnancy. The origin of the receptors is a female donor with multiple sclerosis, enrolled in a pregnancy study.

The gene calls are TRBV4-2 and TRBJ1-5; D is undetermined. Per the germline V gene, CDR1 is LGHNA and CDR2 is YNFKEQ. The CDR3 runs 17 residues. Trimming pared 1 base from V and 4 bases from J, leaving 17 bases between. This CDR3 reads CASSQAPWAVSNQPQHF. CDR3 bases: TGTGCCAGCAGCCAAGCCCCGTGGGCTGTTTCTAATCAGCCCCAGCATTTT.

This chain links TRBV5-1 with TRBJ1-2; 9 nucleotides match TRBD1. The V and J ends lost 2 bases and 2 bases, in that order; junction bases with no gene match: 10. Germline CDR1 is SGHRS and CDR2 is YFSETQ. CDR3 length: 17 amino acids. The CDR3 DNA reads as TGCGCCAGCAGCTTCGGGGACAGGGTAGGGGTAAACTATGGCTACACCTTC. Its translation: CASSFGDRVGVNYGYTF.

This rearrangement joins TRBV30 to TRBJ2-3; 8 nucleotides agree with TRBD2. The germline V gene encodes CDR1 GTSNPN and CDR2 SVGIG (reference sequence). V lost 0 bases, J lost 2 bases, and 4 bases stayed unmatched. The length of the CDR3 is 15 residues. The CDR3 nucleotides read TGTGCCTGGAGTGTACATAGCGGGGCCACAGATACGCAGTATTTT. Its translation is CAWSVHSGATDTQYF. Using reference TRBV30 and TRBJ2-3 for the parts outside the CDR3, the full variable domain is SQTIHQWPATLVQPVGSPLSLECTVEGTSNPNLYWYRQAAGRGLQLLFYSVGIGQISSEVPQNLSASRPQDRQFILSSKKLLLSDSGFYLCAWSVHSGATDTQYFGPGTRLTVL.

The chain joins TRBV6-5 to TRBJ2-3; D gene ambiguous. The CDR3 has 14 residues. Trimming cost V 6 bases and J 2 bases, with 12 bases left between them. Germline-derived CDR1 and CDR2 are MNHEY and SVGAGI. The CDR3 region is CASRETASTDTQYF. CDR3 DNA: TGTGCCAGCAGGGAAACAGCCTCCACAGATACGCAGTATTTT.

The rearrangement uses TRBV27 and TRBJ2-7; the D gene is possibly TRBD1 (6 bases). This CDR3 has 13 residues. The V and J ends lost 5 bases and 5 bases respectively, with 13 bases between them. Germline V gives CDR1 MNHEY, CDR2 SMNVEV (reference sequence). The CDR3 protein is CASSQQGVHEQYF. DNA for the CDR3: TGTGCCAGCAGTCAACAGGGTGTCCACGAGCAGTACTTC.

The rearrangement uses TRBV7-9 and TRBJ1-4; TRBD1 matches 10 bases. CDR1 and CDR2 (germline): SEHNR, FQNEAQ (reference sequence). This CDR3 contains 14 residues. The trim removed 5 bases at V and 7 bases at J, leaving 4 bases unmatched. The CDR3 DNA reads TGTGCCAGCAGCCAGACAGGGGGCAGTGAAAAACTGTTTTTT. Translating it yields CASSQTGGSEKLFF.

This clone was recorded once. The chain employs TRBV6-1 and TRBJ2-4; 9 bases match TRBD2. Trimming removed 3 bases from V and 0 bases from J; junction bases left unmatched: 12. The CDR3 is made up of 19 amino acids. Germline CDR1 and CDR2: MNHNS and SASEGT. The DNA of the CDR3 is TGTGCCAGCAGTGATTTAGCGGGAGCGGGAAACCTAGCCAAAAACATTCAGTACTTC. This sequence encodes CASSDLAGAGNLAKNIQYF.

The V gene is TRBV15, the J gene TRBJ2-3; possibly TRBD2 for D (6 bases). Germline CDR1 and CDR2: LNHNV and YYDKDF (reference sequence). V lost 0 bases and J 10 bases, leaving 14 bases between the germline ends. This CDR3 contains 14 residues. The CDR3 reads CATSREGEVEAQYF. In nucleotides, the CDR3 is TGTGCCACCAGCAGAGAGGGGGAGGTGGAGGCGCAGTATTTT.

The chain combines TRBV7-6 with TRBJ2-5; 9 bases match TRBD2. The V gene end was trimmed by 1 base and the J gene end by 2 bases; junction bases not matched to a gene: 5. This CDR3 has 16 residues. Germline assignment: CDR1 SGHVS and CDR2 FNYEAQ. CDR3 in amino acids: CASSLGAGLAQETQYF. CDR3 in DNA: TGTGCCAGCAGCTTAGGGGCTGGACTAGCGCAAGAGACCCAGTACTTC. Based on the CDR3 plus reference TRBV7-6 and TRBJ2-5, the full variable domain is GAGVSQSPRYKVTKRGQDVALRCDPISGHVSLYWYRQALGQGPEFLTYFNYEAQQDKSGLPNDRFSAERPEGSISTLTIQRTEQRDSAMYRCASSLGAGLAQETQYFGPGTRLLVL.

This clone has just a few counts. The chain employs TRBV7-2 and TRBJ2-1, with D uncertain. Trimming took off 3 bases at V and 6 bases at J, with 9 bases between the two ends. Germline V lookup: CDR1 SGHTA, CDR2 FQGNSA. The CDR3 loop spans 13 amino acids. CDR3 protein: CASSFELINEQFF. The CDR3, as DNA: TGTGCCAGCAGCTTTGAGCTTATCAATGAGCAGTTCTTC.

V usage is TRBV7-8 and J usage is TRBJ1-3; the D is unclear. With 3 bases removed from V and 0 bases from J, the gap between germline ends came to 9 bases. The CDR3 runs 15 residues. Germline-derived CDR1 and CDR2 are SGHVS and FQNEAQ. The CDR3 loop is CASSFYGNSGNTIYF. In nucleotides, the CDR3 is TGTGCCAGCAGCTTTTACGGGAACTCTGGAAACACCATATATTTT. The complete variable domain, with remaining parts taken from reference TRBV7-8 and TRBJ1-3, reads GAGVSQSPRYKVAKRGQDVALRCDPISGHVSLFWYQQALGQGPEFLTYFQNEAQLDKSGLPSDRFFAERPEGSVSTLKIQRTQQEDSAVYLCASSFYGNSGNTIYFGEGSWLTVV.

Only one count was recorded for this clone. V is TRBV5-4 and J is TRBJ2-2; maybe TRBD2 (6 bases). Trimming stripped 4 bases from V and 1 base from J, with 14 bases between. The CDR3 length is 16 residues. Germline V CDR1 and CDR2: SGHNT, YYREEE (reference sequence). The CDR3 DNA reads TGTGCCAGCAGCCCGGGGGTAGGGGTGAACACCGGGGAGCTGTTTTTT. This encodes CASSPGVGVNTGELFF.

DNA of the CDR3: TGTGCCAGCAGCCCACAGGGTGAGACCCAGTACTTC. As protein: CASSPQGETQYF. The chain employs TRBV7-6 and TRBJ2-5; D is perhaps TRBD1 (6 bases). Germline V lookup: CDR1 SGHVS, CDR2 FNYEAQ. Trimming pared 5 bases from V and 5 bases from J, leaving 9 bases between. The CDR3 length is 12 residues.

The chain uses TRBV5-6 and TRBJ2-5, with D unclear. Germline CDR1 SGHDT, CDR2 YYEEEE. Trimming stripped 0 bases from V and 6 bases from J, with 21 bases between. This CDR3 is built from 17 residues. This CDR3 is CASSLGEARLMWKTQYF. As DNA, the CDR3 is TGTGCCAGCAGCTTGGGTGAGGCGAGGTTGATGTGGAAGACCCAGTACTTC.

The J gene is TRBJ2-7, the V gene TRBV4-2; TRBD2 aligns across 9 bases. The germline V gene has CDR1 LGHNA and CDR2 YNFKEQ. The CDR3 extends over 15 amino acids. The ends lost 0 bases at V and 6 bases at J; junction bases unmatched: 6. In nucleotides, the CDR3 is TGTGCCAGCAGCCAAGAGCCTAGCGGGAAAGTCGAGCAGTACTTC. Protein product: CASSQEPSGKVEQYF.

This CDR3 reads CASSHGGEKLFF. As DNA, the CDR3 is TGTGCCAGCAGTCACGGCGGTGAAAAACTGTTTTTT. This chain joins TRBV19 and TRBJ1-4; D remains ambiguous. The CDR3 is 12 residues long. The V and J ends lost 9 bases and 7 bases respectively, with 12 bases between them. Germline lookup yields CDR1 LNHDA and CDR2 SQIVND (reference sequence).

The chain has TRBV4-3 and TRBJ2-7; no clear D. Trimming took off 0 bases at V and 7 bases at J, with 10 bases between the two ends. The CDR3 has 13 residues. Germline V gene data show CDR1 as LGHNA and CDR2 as YSLEER. The CDR3 coding sequence is TGCGCCAGCAGCCAAGACCCAGGTGTGGAGCAGTACTTC. Translation: CASSQDPGVEQYF.

The chain has TRBV11-3 and TRBJ2-1, with a possible D match to TRBD1 (5 bases). Per germline, CDR1 SGHNT and CDR2 YENEEA. This CDR3 is built from 14 residues. V shed 1 base and J shed 6 bases, with 10 bases lying between them. CDR3 in amino acids: CASSLAGFGNEQFF. The CDR3 DNA reads as TGTGCCAGCAGCTTAGCAGGGTTTGGCAATGAGCAGTTCTTC.

A word on this clone: Additional DNA sequences in this sample encode the identical CDR3. V gene TRBV4-1 combines with J gene TRBJ1-1; D not certain. CDR3 length equals 15 residues. Germline V gene data show CDR1 as MGHRA and CDR2 as YSYEKL. V dropped 4 bases and J dropped 3 bases, with 15 bases sitting between them. The chain's CDR3 is CASSPQSGRDTEAFF. In DNA form, the CDR3 reads TGCGCCAGCAGCCCACAATCGGGTCGCGACACTGAAGCTTTCTTT.

This chain links TRBV6-6 with TRBJ2-1; D may be TRBD2 (6 bases). The CDR3 consists of 11 residues. The V gene lost 6 bases and the J gene lost 16 bases, with 16 bases spanning the gap. The germline CDR1 and CDR2 sequences are MNHNY and SVGAGI (reference sequence). Here the CDR3 DNA reads TGTGCCAGCAGCCGACAAACGGGGGTCTTCTTC. The encoded protein is CASSRQTGVFF.

This rearrangement joins TRBV10-3 to TRBJ2-3; 12 bases map to TRBD2. J was trimmed by 2 bases and V by 4 bases; bases with no gene match: 4. In germline, CDR1 is ENHRY, CDR2 SYGVKD. The CDR3 runs to 16 residues. CDR3 region: CAISGTSGAVTDTQYF. The CDR3 DNA sequence: TGTGCCATCAGTGGGACTAGCGGGGCGGTCACAGATACGCAGTATTTT.

The chain recombines TRBV6-1 with TRBJ1-5, with D perhaps TRBD1 (5 bases). The germline gives CDR1 MNHNS, CDR2 SASEGT. The CDR3 is 12 amino acids. V was trimmed by 7 bases and J by 6 bases, leaving 10 bases between them. The chain's CDR3 is CASTGVGQPQHF. DNA for the CDR3: TGTGCCAGCACGGGGGTTGGTCAGCCCCAGCATTTT.

The rearrangement links TRBV5-1 to TRBJ2-5, with 9 positions matching TRBD1. This CDR3 contains 15 residues. Losses at the gene ends were 2 bases for V and 4 bases for J; bases not matched to a gene: 6. Germline lookup yields CDR1 SGHRS and CDR2 YFSETQ. The CDR3 sequence is CASSFRDRDGETQYF. For the CDR3, the DNA is TGCGCCAGCAGCTTCCGGGACAGGGATGGAGAGACCCAGTACTTC.

The chain uses TRBV30 and TRBJ1-5, with 7 bases identical to TRBD1. CDR3 length: 14 amino acids. V gave up 2 bases and J gave up 7 bases; unmatched junction bases: 8. The germline V gene encodes CDR1 GTSNPN and CDR2 SVGIG (reference sequence). CDR3 in amino acids: CAWSQTGVGQPQHF. The DNA for the CDR3 is TGTGCCTGGAGTCAAACAGGGGTGGGCCAGCCCCAGCATTTT.

The chain joins TRBV5-6 to TRBJ2-5; 8 bases align to TRBD2. CDR3 length equals 13 residues. After removal of 4 bases from V and 3 bases from J, the junction contained 2 bases not matched to a gene. CDR1 is SGHDT and CDR2 is YYEEEE in the germline V gene. The CDR3 region is CASSPGGKETQYF. Written as DNA, the CDR3 is TGTGCCAGCAGCCCGGGAGGGAAAGAGACCCAGTACTTC.

The chain carries TRBV27 and TRBJ2-7; 12 bases align to TRBD2. Trimming at V came to 2 bases and at J to 6 bases, leaving 2 bases not matched to a gene. The germline V gene encodes CDR1 MNHEY and CDR2 SMNVEV (reference sequence). The CDR3 totals 14 residues. Written as DNA, the CDR3 is TGTGCCAGCAGTTTACTAGCGGGAGGGCCCGAGCAGTACTTC. It codes for CASSLLAGGPEQYF.